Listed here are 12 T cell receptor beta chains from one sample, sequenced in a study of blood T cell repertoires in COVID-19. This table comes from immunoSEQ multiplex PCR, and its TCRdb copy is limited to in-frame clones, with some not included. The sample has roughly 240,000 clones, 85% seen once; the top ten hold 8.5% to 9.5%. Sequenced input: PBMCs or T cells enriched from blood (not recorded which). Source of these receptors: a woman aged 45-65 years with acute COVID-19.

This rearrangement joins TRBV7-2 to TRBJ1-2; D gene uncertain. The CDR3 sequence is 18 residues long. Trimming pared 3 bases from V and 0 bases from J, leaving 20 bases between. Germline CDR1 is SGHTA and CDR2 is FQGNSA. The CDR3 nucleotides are TGTGCCAGCAGCTTTAGATTCCCATCACAGCCAGCTAACTATGGCTACACCTTC. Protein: CASSFRFPSQPANYGYTF. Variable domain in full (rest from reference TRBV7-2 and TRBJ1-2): GAGVSQSPSNKVTEKGKDVELRCDPISGHTALYWYRQSLGQGLEFLIYFQGNSAPDKSGLPSDRFSAERTGGSVSTLTIQRTQQEDSAVYLCASSFRFPSQPANYGYTFGSGTRLTVV.

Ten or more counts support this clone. The chain's CDR3 is CASSRGRFANTGELFF. In DNA, the CDR3 is TGTGCCAGTAGTAGGGGGAGGTTCGCGAACACCGGGGAGCTGTTTTTT. V and J are TRBV19 and TRBJ2-2; weak D call: TRBD2 (6 bases). CDR3 length: 16 residues. The germline V gene encodes CDR1 LNHDA and CDR2 SQIVND (reference sequence). The V end lost 4 bases, the J end lost 0 bases, and 12 bases lay between the germline ends.

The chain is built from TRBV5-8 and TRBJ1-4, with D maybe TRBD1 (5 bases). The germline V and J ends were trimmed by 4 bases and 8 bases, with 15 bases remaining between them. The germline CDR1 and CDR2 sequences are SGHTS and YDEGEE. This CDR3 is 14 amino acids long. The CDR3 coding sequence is TGTGCCAGCAGCCCCACAGGAGCCACAGAAAAACTGTTTTTT. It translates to CASSPTGATEKLFF. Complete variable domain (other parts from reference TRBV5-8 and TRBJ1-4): EAGVTQSPTHLIKTRGQQATLRCSPISGHTSVYWYQQALGLGLQFLLWYDEGEERNRGNFPPRFSGRQFPNYSSELNVNALELEDSALYLCASSPTGATEKLFFGSGTQLSVL.

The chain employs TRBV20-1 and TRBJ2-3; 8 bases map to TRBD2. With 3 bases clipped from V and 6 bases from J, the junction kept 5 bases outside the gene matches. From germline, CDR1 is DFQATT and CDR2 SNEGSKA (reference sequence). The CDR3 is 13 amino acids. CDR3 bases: TGCAGTGCTAGTGTTAGCGGGGTTGATACGCAGTATTTT. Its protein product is CSASVSGVDTQYF.

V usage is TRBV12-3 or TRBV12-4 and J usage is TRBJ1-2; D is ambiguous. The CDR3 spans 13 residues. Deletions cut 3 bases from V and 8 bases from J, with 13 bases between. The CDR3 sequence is CASSLTGWEGYTF. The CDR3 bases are TGTGCCAGCAGTTTGACGGGGTGGGAAGGCTACACCTTC.

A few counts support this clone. This CDR3 is CASILQGRTEAFF. CDR3 coding DNA: TGTGCCAGCATCCTACAGGGAAGGACTGAAGCTTTCTTT. The V gene is TRBV7-2, the J gene TRBJ1-1; D may be TRBD1 (6 bases). The CDR3 has 13 amino acids. V was trimmed by 7 bases and J by 5 bases, leaving 14 bases between them. Germline assignment: CDR1 SGHTA and CDR2 FQGNSA.

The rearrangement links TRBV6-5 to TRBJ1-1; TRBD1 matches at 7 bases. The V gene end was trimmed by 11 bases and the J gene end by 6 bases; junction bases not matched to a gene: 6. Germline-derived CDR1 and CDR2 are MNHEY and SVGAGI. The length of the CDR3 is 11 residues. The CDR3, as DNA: TGTGCCGAAGGGCAGGGGGCTGAAGCTTTCTTT. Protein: CAEGQGAEAFF.

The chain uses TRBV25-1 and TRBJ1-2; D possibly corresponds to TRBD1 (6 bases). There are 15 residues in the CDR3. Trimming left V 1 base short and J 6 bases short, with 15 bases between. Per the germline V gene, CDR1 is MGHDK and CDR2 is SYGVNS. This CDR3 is CASSELVGTQNGYTF. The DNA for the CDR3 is TGTGCCAGCAGTGAATTAGTTGGGACACAGAATGGCTACACCTTC.

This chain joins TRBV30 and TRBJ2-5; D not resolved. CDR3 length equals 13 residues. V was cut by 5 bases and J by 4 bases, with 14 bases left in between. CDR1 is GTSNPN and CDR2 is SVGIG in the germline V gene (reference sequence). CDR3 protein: CAWVRRPGETQYF. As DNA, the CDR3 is TGTGCCTGGGTTCGAAGGCCGGGAGAGACCCAGTACTTC.

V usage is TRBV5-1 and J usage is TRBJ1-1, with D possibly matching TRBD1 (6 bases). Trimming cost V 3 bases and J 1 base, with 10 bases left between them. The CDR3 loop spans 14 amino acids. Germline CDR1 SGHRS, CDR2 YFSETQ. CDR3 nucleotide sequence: TGCGCCAGCAGCTCGGGACACCCGAACACTGAAGCTTTCTTT. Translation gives CASSSGHPNTEAFF.

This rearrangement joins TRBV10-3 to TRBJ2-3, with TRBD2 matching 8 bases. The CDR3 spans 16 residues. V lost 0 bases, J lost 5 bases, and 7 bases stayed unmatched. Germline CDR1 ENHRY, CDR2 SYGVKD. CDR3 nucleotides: TGTGCCATCAGTGAGTCTGTCGGGGGGGCCCAAGATACGCAGTATTTT. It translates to CAISESVGGAQDTQYF.

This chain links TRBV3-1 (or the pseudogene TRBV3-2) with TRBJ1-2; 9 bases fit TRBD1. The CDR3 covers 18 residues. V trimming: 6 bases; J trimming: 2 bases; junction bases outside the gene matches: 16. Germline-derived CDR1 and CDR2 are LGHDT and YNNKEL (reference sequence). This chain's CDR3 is CASSQPHRGLIGNYGYTF. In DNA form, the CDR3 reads TGTGCCAGCAGTCAGCCGCACAGGGGGCTAATAGGCAACTATGGCTACACCTTC.